This entry concerns a single T cell receptor beta chain. The sample originates from a study of blood T cell repertoires in COVID-19. In the study overall: Samples came from the United States, Italy and Spain, spanning acute and convalescent COVID-19. The cDNA or gDNA used as material had been derived from T cells, B-cell-depleted T cells, or PBMCs.

The CDR3 runs to 13 residues. J was trimmed by 7 bases and V by 5 bases; bases with no gene match: 4. CDR1 is ENHRY, CDR2 SYGVKD, per germline. Original processing notes: Cell counts per sample came from amplifying reference gene primers. Sequencing used immunoSEQ multiplex PCR; TCRdb keeps in-frame clones, though not all of them. The V and J calls and clone size were taken over from that table, and D and trimming were inferred from the DNA. The table includes about 170,000 clones, approximately 91% detected once. Seattle-derived patients entered the study during active infection and were followed longitudinally.

Sequencing used peripheral blood. The chain links TRBV10-3 to TRBJ2-1, with 8 nucleotides matching TRBD1. The sequence was obtained from a man younger than 35 with COVID-19, enrolled during active disease. CDR3 nucleotide sequence: TGTGCCATCAGTCCCCGACAGGGGAATGAGCAGTTCTTC. Protein product: CAISPRQGNEQFF.